Included here is one T cell receptor (beta chain) sequence, with context. What it binds is unknown. The source of the sample is a study of T cell responses to AZD1222 COVID-19 vaccine. Broader study findings: The CD4 TCRs associated with vaccination extended across spike and predominated at 160-218 and 743-854. Most donors were white British, females outnumbered males, and clonal diversity was possibly underestimated.

Germline CDR1 GTSNPN, CDR2 SVGIG (reference sequence). J lost 4 bases, V lost 4 bases, and 3 bases had no gene match. This CDR3 has 13 residues. Clones were sequenced by immunoSEQ multiplex PCR, and TCRdb holds only the in-frame ones, with some missing. The sample yields more than 150,000 clones, around nine tenths seen once. The sequence derives from an adult in good health. V usage is TRBV30 and J usage is TRBJ1-4; 7 nucleotides match TRBD1. The input for sequencing was peripheral blood, taken on day 0 of AZD1222 vaccination. In DNA, the CDR3 is TGTGCCTGGAACAGGGGTTTTAATGAAAAACTGTTTTTT. It specifies CAWNRGFNEKLFF.